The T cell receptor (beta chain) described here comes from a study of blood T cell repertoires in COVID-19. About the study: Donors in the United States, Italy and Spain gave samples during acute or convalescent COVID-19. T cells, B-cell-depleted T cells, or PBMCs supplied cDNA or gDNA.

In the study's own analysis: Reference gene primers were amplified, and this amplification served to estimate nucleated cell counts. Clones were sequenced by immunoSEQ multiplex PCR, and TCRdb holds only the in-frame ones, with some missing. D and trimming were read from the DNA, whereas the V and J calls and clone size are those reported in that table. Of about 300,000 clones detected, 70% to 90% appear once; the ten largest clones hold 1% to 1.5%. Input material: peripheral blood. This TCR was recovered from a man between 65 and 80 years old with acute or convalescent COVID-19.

The CDR3 is CAWSSGQLYGYTF. In DNA form, the CDR3 reads TGTGCCTGGAGTTCGGGACAGCTCTATGGCTACACCTTC. The chain couples TRBV30 to TRBJ1-2; 7 nucleotides match TRBD1. With 2 bases clipped from V and 4 bases from J, the junction kept 4 bases outside the gene matches. CDR1 GTSNPN and CDR2 SVGIG come from the germline V gene (reference sequence). The CDR3 is made up of 13 amino acids.